Sequencing of this T cell receptor beta chain was carried out in a study of control samples from healthy donors and cancer patients. Generated by immunoSEQ multiplex PCR, the TCRdb table keeps only in-frame clones and is missing some. This table holds 110,000 to 150,000 clones, 90% to 95% found once. The CDR3 runs 16 residues. CDR1 and CDR2 from the germline V gene are SGHAT and FQNNGV. V was trimmed by 3 bases and J by 0 bases, leaving 9 bases between them. The clonotype comes from a man aged 35 to 55 in good health. Sequenced input: blood. The chain recombines TRBV11-2 with TRBJ2-6; D call uncertain. The CDR3 nucleotides read TGTGCCAGCAGCTTCGGCACCTACTCTGGGGCCAACGTCCTGACTTTC. As protein: CASSFGTYSGANVLTF.